This record covers a single T cell receptor beta chain. Its specific antigen is unknown. Per-base quality was not reported, and no clone a single base away is much larger than it. This entry belongs to a study of regulatory T cells in long-lasting Graves disease (dated by TCRdb to the early 2020s). Background on the whole study: Persistent Graves' disease was defined as antithyroid drug treatment for over 5 years with persistently positive TSH receptor autoantibodies. A total of around 33 samples underwent TCR sequencing, from about 13 patients with persistent Graves' disease and around 20 patients with newly diagnosed Graves' disease. On average, persistent Graves' disease patients in the clinical cohort had been on antithyroid drugs for approximately 10 years. The study was registered as a clinical trial and conducted in China. Peripheral blood TCR sequencing and RNA sequencing compared persistent Graves' disease patients with newly diagnosed Graves' disease patients.

The study at large found these results: A larger number of public clonotypes was shared among persistent patients (around 3,000) than among newly diagnosed patients (around 870). Lower TCR Shannon entropy and fewer highly expanded clones were observed in persistent Graves' disease patients than in newly diagnosed patients, which suggested clonal expansion. Sequencing and analysis were restricted to the TCR beta chain. TRBV28, TRBJ1-2 and TRBJ2-5 were preferentially used in persistent disease, while TRBV20-1 and TRBJ2-1 were favored in newly diagnosed disease. Only peripheral blood was studied, because thyroid tissue, the primary lesion, was inaccessible. The small sample size was acknowledged by the authors as a limitation that may reduce accuracy.

Library preparation employed multiplex PCR. Sequencing was performed on an Illumina HiSeq 4000. iRepertoire HTBI primers and Arm-PCR amplification of CDR3 regions were used to construct TCR beta libraries. Before sequencing, the PCR products went through gel purification. The study's own analysis went as follows. A total of roughly 65 TRBV and some 15 TRBJ segments were identified across samples and were used for gene usage analysis of CDR3 amino acid clonotypes. COPE and FqMerger were used to merge filtered high-quality paired reads into contigs. BLAST was used to align contigs to IMGT TRBV, TRBD and TRBJ reference genes, with CDR3 defined following IMGT. Any clonotype with a frequency above 0.1% was classified as a highly expanded clone. Shannon entropy served as the measure of repertoire diversity, while the Gini coefficient captured V-J evenness. A clonotype found in more than one individual was treated as public. In-frame beta chains were kept once TCRdb had trimmed the public reads at Q25 with fastp and called clones with MiXCR. Entries that share a CDR3 protein sequence are merged under the most common genes and DNA. Here the V and J calls rest on TCRdb's processing, not on the authors' analysis. This sample holds under 500,000 distinct CDR3 sequences; more than 20% were observed only once. The ten largest clones represent less than 25% of the sample.

The time point tag for this specimen amounts to: persistent/refractory GD, antithyroid drugs over 5 years with positive TRAb. For both TCR sequencing and RNA sequencing, RNA was extracted from PBMCs using TRIzol. The diagnosis of Graves' disease followed American Thyroid Association guidelines. Patients were recruited from an endocrinology department in Xi'an, China. Each patient gave about 10 milliliters of peripheral blood, collected in an EDTA anticoagulant tube. PBMCs were isolated by Ficoll Paque Plus density gradient separation without further T cell sorting. RNA quality was checked with an Agilent 2100 Bioanalyzer and agarose gel, and concentration with a NanoDrop 2000. Between the V and J ends, shortened by 0 bases and 7 bases respectively, the junction contains 11 bases. From the cysteine through the phenylalanine, the CDR3 covers 15 amino acids. Only the CDR3 DNA is retained, 45 bases long and in frame from the first base. Via the germline V gene, CDR1 is SGDLS and CDR2 YYNGEE.

The sample here was peripheral blood mononuclear cells (PBMCs), taken when the disease was refractory, from a patient treated with antithyroid drugs. This chain is built from TRBV9 and TRBJ1-6, with a tentative D gene TRBD1 over 5 matching bases. The source of this sequence is a female donor with Graves disease. The CDR3: CASSVVEQGNSPLHF. In nucleotides, the sequence is TGTGCCAGCAGCGTAGTAGAGCAGGGAAATTCACCCCTCCACTTT.